One and the same sample provided the 3 T cell receptor beta chains below, sequenced in a study of blood T cells in healthy people across ages. A second roughly 6 to 12 cycle PCR used barcoded and J-beta primers. TCRdb re-called the 5' RACE reads through MiXCR, storing one row per CDR3 protein. The sample has approximately 770,000 distinct CDR3 sequences, 55% to 70% seen once. The sample consisted of blood. Receptors were obtained from a man aged 30-40 years in good health.

This rearrangement joins TRBV28 to TRBJ2-7, with a tentative D call TRBD1 (5 bases). The V end lost 10 bases, the J end lost 7 bases, and 14 bases lay between the germline ends. The CDR3 length is 11 residues. Germline CDR1 is MDHEN and CDR2 is SYDVKM. CDR3 DNA sequence: TGTGCCACCAGGGTCTACAATGAGCAGTACTTC. Protein sequence: CATRVYNEQYF.

This chain joins TRBV2 and TRBJ2-3; 9 bases align to TRBD2. Germline trimming cut 7 bases from V and 14 bases from J; bases unmatched to any gene: 7. This CDR3 contains 11 residues. CDR1 is SNHLY, CDR2 FYNNEI, per germline. CDR3 protein: CASTLGLARYF. As DNA, the CDR3 is TGTGCCAGCACCCTGGGACTAGCAAGGTATTTT.

The gene calls are TRBV10-3 and TRBJ1-2, with 8 bases matching TRBD1. The germline CDR1 and CDR2 sequences are ENHRY and SYGVKD. The CDR3 consists of 14 residues. Trimming took 6 bases from V and 2 from J; bases not matched to a gene: 5. The CDR3 here is CAISSGTGNYGYTF. DNA of the CDR3: TGTGCCATCAGCTCCGGGACAGGAAACTATGGCTACACCTTC.